This T cell receptor (beta chain) was recovered during a study of blood T cell repertoires in COVID-19. CDR1 and CDR2 (germline): LGHNA, YNFKEQ. The CDR3 is 17 amino acids. V lost 1 base, J lost 0 bases, and 7 bases stayed unmatched. Assay used: immunoSEQ multiplex PCR; TCRdb lists only in-frame clones, some missing. The sample contains some 240,000 clones, roughly nine tenths of which appear only once. This sequence was found in a woman in her thirties or forties who had recovered from COVID-19. Sequenced material: peripheral blood. This chain uses TRBV4-2 with TRBJ2-3, with 7 bases aligning to TRBD2. Here the CDR3 reads CASSQAQAGLSTDTQYF. The CDR3 DNA reads as TGTGCCAGCAGCCAAGCTCAAGCGGGGCTCAGCACAGATACGCAGTATTTT.